This T cell receptor beta chain came from a study of T-cell reconstitution after alpha-beta-depleted transplantation in children. Notes on the study in general: Surviving recipient T cells and intrathymic progenitors accounted for some patients' high TCRbeta diversity at day 60. Reportedly, roughly two months post-transplant, alpha-beta T cells arose from several hundred expanded graft clones.

Unique molecular identifiers were incorporated into the prepared TCRbeta library. TCRdb passed the PCR reads through MiXCR, listing each CDR3 protein once. The table lists around 440,000 distinct CDR3 sequences, roughly 17% of them singletons. Per germline, CDR1 DFQATT and CDR2 SNEGSKA (reference sequence). CDR3 length: 13 residues. Trimming took off 3 bases at V and 2 bases at J, with 10 bases between the two ends. This clonotype was seen a handful of times. What it recognizes is unknown. The rearrangement links TRBV20-1 to TRBJ2-5, with a tentative D call TRBD2 (5 bases). The clonotype comes from a boy younger than two who had a stem cell transplant for Wiskott-Aldrich syndrome, so the T cells may come from the graft donor. The starting material was PBMCs, mostly from graft donor cells, obtained 360 days after TCRalphabeta/CD19-depleted stem cell transplant. CDR3 nucleotides: TGCAGTGCTAGTTCCACGGGGCAAGAGACCCAGTACTTC. It translates to CSASSTGQETQYF.